This T cell receptor beta chain was observed in a study of regulatory T cells in long-lasting Graves disease. CDR3 regions were amplified by Arm-PCR using iRepertoire HTBI primers to build TCR beta libraries. One entry per CDR3 protein results from TCRdb running MiXCR on the multiplex PCR reads. The sample contains 400,000 to 500,000 distinct CDR3 sequences, roughly 23% of which appear only once. The time point: persistent/refractory GD, antithyroid drugs over 5 years with positive TRAb. RNA isolated from PBMCs was used to make the TCR library. There are many counts of this clonotype. The V gene's germline CDR1 is MNHEY and CDR2 SVGAGI. The CDR3 has 16 residues. Trimming left V 2 bases short and J 6 bases short, with 17 bases between.

The sequencing here drew on peripheral blood mononuclear cells (PBMCs), taken when the disease was refractory, from a patient treated with antithyroid drugs. J is TRBJ1-5 and V is TRBV6-5; D remains unclear. The sequence was collected from a female donor with Graves disease. The CDR3 region is CASSYKGLQAGQPQHF. The CDR3 DNA follows: TGTGCCAGCAGTTACAAGGGCCTCCAGGCAGGTCAGCCCCAGCATTTT.